This T cell receptor (beta chain) was sequenced during a study of blood T cell repertoires in COVID-19. Study as a whole: The cDNA or gDNA used as material had been derived from T cells, B-cell-depleted T cells, or PBMCs.

This CDR3 spans 13 amino acids. Trimming stripped 3 bases from V and 4 bases from J, with 9 bases between. The germline gives CDR1 SGHTA, CDR2 FQGNSA. As handled by the study authors: Amplified reference gene primers provided the basis for estimating nucleated cell counts. Libraries were prepared by immunoSEQ multiplex PCR; TCRdb keeps only in-frame clonotypes and omits some of them. The V and J calls and clone size come from that table; D and trimming were worked out from the DNA. The sample gives about 230,000 clones, 84% of which show up once; under 2% is in the top ten. Residents of about two dozen US areas, aged about 18 to 89 years, made up the participants. Donors in Cohort 3 counted as recovered after two negative PCRs, clearance, or symptom resolution.

V and J are TRBV7-2 and TRBJ1-1; possibly TRBD1 for D (5 bases). This receptor was taken from a man aged 60-69 years who had recovered from COVID-19. The sample was PBMCs or T cells enriched from blood (not recorded which). The CDR3 nucleotides read TGTGCCAGCAGCTTCGGGGGGAGCACTGAAGCTTTCTTT. Its translation: CASSFGGSTEAFF.